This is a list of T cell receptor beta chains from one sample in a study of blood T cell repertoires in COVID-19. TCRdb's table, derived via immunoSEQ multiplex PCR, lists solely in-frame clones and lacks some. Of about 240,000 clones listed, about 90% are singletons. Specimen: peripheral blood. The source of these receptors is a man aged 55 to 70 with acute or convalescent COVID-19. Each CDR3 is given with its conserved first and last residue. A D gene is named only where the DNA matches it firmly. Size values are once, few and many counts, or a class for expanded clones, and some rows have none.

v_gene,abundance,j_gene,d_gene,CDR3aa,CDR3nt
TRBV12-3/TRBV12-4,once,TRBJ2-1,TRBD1,CASSRQGDEQFF,TGTGCCAGCAGTAGACAGGGAGACGAGCAGTTCTTC
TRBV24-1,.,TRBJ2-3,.,CATGARGEADTQYF,TGTGCCACCGGTGCTCGCGGGGAAGCAGATACGCAGTATTTT
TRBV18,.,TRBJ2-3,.,CATKRVNTDTQYF,TGTGCCACCAAACGGGTGAACACAGATACGCAGTATTTT
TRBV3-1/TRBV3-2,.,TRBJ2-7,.,CASSQDHFDEQYF,TGTGCCAGCAGCCAAGATCACTTCGACGAGCAGTACTTC
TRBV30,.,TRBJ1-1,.,CAWVSMRANTEAFF,TGTGCCTGGGTCTCAATGAGGGCGAACACTGAAGCTTTCTTT
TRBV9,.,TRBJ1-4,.,CASSVGTGLGEKLFF,TGTGCCAGCAGCGTAGGGACGGGGTTAGGTGAAAAACTGTTTTTT
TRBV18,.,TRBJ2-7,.,CASSPPIGSYEQYF,TGTGCCAGCTCACCACCTATCGGGAGTTACGAGCAGTACTTC
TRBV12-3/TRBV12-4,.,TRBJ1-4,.,CASSSWEEKLFF,TGTGCCAGCAGCTCCTGGGAGGAAAAACTGTTTTTT
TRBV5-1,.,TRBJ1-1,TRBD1,CASSLGDRGTEAFF,TGCGCCAGCAGCTTGGGGGACAGGGGGACTGAAGCTTTCTTT
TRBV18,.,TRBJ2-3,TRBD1,CASSPWGQNLDTQYF,TGTGCCAGCTCACCATGGGGACAGAACTTAGATACGCAGTATTTT
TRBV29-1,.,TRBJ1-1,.,CSVEETAGVAFF,TGCAGCGTTGAAGAGACGGCGGGTGTAGCTTTCTTT
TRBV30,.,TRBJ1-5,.,CAFGPQEGNQPQHF,TGTGCCTTCGGACCCCAGGAGGGCAATCAGCCCCAGCATTTT
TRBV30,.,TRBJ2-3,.,CAWSVLVTDTQYF,TGTGCCTGGAGTGTTTTAGTGACAGATACGCAGTATTTT
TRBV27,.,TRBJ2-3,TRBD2,CASSLLAGGGTDTQYF,TGTGCCAGCAGTCTCCTAGCGGGAGGTGGGACAGATACGCAGTATTTT
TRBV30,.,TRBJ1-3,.,CAWSARNTIYF,TGTGCCTGGAGTGCCAGAAACACCATATATTTT
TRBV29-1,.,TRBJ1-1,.,CSVEGGLGTEAFF,TGCAGCGTTGAGGGAGGGTTGGGCACTGAAGCTTTCTTT
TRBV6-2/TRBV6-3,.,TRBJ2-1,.,CASIPTLSSYNEQFF,TGTGCCAGCATCCCCACCCTGAGCTCCTACAATGAGCAGTTCTTC
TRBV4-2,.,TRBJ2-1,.,CASSQGQGSYNEQFF,TGTGCCAGCAGCCAAGGTCAGGGGTCGTACAATGAGCAGTTCTTC
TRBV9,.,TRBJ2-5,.,CASSVGSKETQYF,TGTGCCAGCAGCGTAGGGAGTAAAGAGACCCAGTACTTC
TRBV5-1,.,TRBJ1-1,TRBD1,CASSLVGTGAMNTEAFF,TGCGCCAGCAGCTTGGTCGGGACAGGGGCTATGAACACTGAAGCTTTCTTT
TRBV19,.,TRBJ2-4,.,CASSMTLKNIQYF,TGTGCCAGTAGTATGACACTGAAAAACATTCAGTACTTC
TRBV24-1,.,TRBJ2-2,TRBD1,CATSTGVGILNTGELFF,TGTGCCACCAGTACAGGGGTTGGAATATTGAACACCGGGGAGCTGTTTTTT
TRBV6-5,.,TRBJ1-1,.,CASTEGAMNTEAFF,TGTGCCAGCACCGAAGGGGCTATGAACACTGAAGCTTTCTTT
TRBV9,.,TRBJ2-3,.,CASSTGLPSTDTQYF,TGTGCCAGCAGCACAGGACTACCTTCCACAGATACGCAGTATTTT
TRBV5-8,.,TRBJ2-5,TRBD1,CASSLRQGKETQYF,TGTGCCAGCAGCTTGAGACAGGGGAAGGAGACCCAGTACTTC
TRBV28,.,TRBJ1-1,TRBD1,CASKRQGVEAFF,TGTGCCAGCAAGCGACAGGGGGTAGAAGCTTTCTTT
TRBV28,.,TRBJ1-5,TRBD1,CASSSNDRGGNQPQHF,TGTGCCAGCAGCTCTAACGACAGGGGTGGGAATCAGCCCCAGCATTTT
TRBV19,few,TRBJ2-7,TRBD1,CASSNPDRGSPEQYF,TGTGCCAGTAGTAACCCTGACAGGGGGTCCCCCGAGCAGTACTTC
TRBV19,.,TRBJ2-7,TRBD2,CASSITAGAFEQYF,TGTGCCAGTAGTATAACGGCGGGAGCTTTCGAGCAGTACTTC
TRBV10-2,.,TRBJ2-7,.,CASRGRMEQYF,TGCGCCAGCAGGGGCCGAATGGAGCAGTACTTC
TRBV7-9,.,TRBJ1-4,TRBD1,CASSPTGVGANEKLFF,TGTGCCAGCAGTCCGACAGGGGTGGGAGCTAATGAAAAACTGTTTTTT
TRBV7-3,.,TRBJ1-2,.,CASSLTQGGRDGYTF,TGTGCCAGCAGCTTAACCCAAGGAGGGCGGGATGGCTACACCTTC
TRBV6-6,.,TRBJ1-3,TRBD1,CASTDDRVSGNTIYF,TGTGCCAGCACCGACGACAGGGTCTCTGGAAACACCATATATTTT
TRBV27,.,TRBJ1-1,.,CASSSFGGAEAFF,TGTGCCAGCAGTTCTTTTGGGGGCGCTGAAGCTTTCTTT
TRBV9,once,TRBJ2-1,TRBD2,CASSAGLEVNEQFF,TGTGCCAGCAGCGCTGGACTAGAGGTGAATGAGCAGTTCTTC
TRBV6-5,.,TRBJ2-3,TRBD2,CASSTSGRISDTQYF,TGTGCCAGCAGTACTAGCGGGAGGATTTCAGATACGCAGTATTTT
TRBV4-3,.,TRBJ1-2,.,CASSQDLYSYGYTF,TGCGCCAGCAGCCAAGATTTGTACAGCTATGGCTACACCTTC
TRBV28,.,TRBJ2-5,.,CASRRGGYQETQYF,TGTGCCAGCAGAAGGGGGGGGTATCAAGAGACCCAGTACTTC
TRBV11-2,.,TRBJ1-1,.,CASSVYRNTEAFF,TGTGCCAGCAGCGTCTACCGGAACACTGAAGCTTTCTTT
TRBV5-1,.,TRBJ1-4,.,CASSFLQDSNEKLFF,TGCGCCAGCAGCTTTTTACAGGACAGTAATGAAAAACTGTTTTTT
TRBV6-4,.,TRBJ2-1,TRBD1,CASSEWFGTGHNEQFF,TGTGCCAGCAGTGAATGGTTCGGGACAGGGCACAATGAGCAGTTCTTC
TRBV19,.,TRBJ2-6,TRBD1,CASSPTGWGANVLTF,TGTGCCAGTAGTCCGACAGGGTGGGGGGCCAACGTCCTGACTTTC
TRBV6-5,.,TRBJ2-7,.,CASSLSGFSTYEQYF,TGTGCCAGCAGTTTATCAGGGTTTTCAACCTACGAGCAGTACTTC
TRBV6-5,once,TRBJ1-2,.,CASGKGPQGSYGYTF,TGTGCCAGCGGGAAAGGGCCACAGGGTAGCTATGGCTACACCTTC
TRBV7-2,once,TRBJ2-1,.,CASSLQGSASNNEQFF,TGTGCCAGCAGCTTACAGGGGTCCGCTTCCAACAATGAGCAGTTCTTC
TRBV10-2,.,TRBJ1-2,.,CASKEGRSGYTF,TGCGCCAGCAAGGAGGGAAGGAGCGGCTACACCTTC
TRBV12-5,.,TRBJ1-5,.,CASGLVEGQPQHF,TGTGCTAGTGGTTTGGTGGAGGGGCAGCCCCAGCATTTT
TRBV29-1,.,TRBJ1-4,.,CSALPPEEGKLFF,TGCAGCGCCCTACCGCCGGAAGAGGGAAAACTGTTTTTT
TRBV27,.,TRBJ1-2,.,CASSLSGPYGYTF,TGTGCCAGCAGTTTATCGGGGCCTTATGGCTACACCTTC
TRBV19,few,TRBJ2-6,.,CASSYERVGANVLTF,TGTGCCAGTTCCTATGAGAGGGTCGGGGCCAACGTCCTGACTTTC
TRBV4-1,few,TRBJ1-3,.,CASSPEGNTIYF,TGCGCCAGCAGCCCTGAGGGAAACACCATATATTTT
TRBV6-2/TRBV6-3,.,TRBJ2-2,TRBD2,CASSYSASGYTGELFF,TGTGCCAGCAGTTACTCGGCTAGCGGATACACCGGGGAGCTGTTTTTT
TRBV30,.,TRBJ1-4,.,CAWSVLESERILFF,TGTGCCTGGAGTGTACTAGAGTCGGAGAGGATTCTGTTTTTT
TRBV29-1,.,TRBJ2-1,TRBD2,CSVWGLAGVEQFF,TGCAGCGTTTGGGGACTAGCGGGAGTTGAGCAGTTCTTC
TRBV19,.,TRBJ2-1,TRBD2,CASSVASGLNEQFF,TGTGCCAGTAGTGTAGCTAGCGGACTCAATGAGCAGTTCTTC